These T cell receptor beta chains were read from a single sample in a study of blood T cell repertoires in COVID-19. TCRdb keeps only in-frame clones here, not all; method: immunoSEQ multiplex PCR. The repertoire holds 110,000 to 150,000 clones, with roughly four fifths as singletons. The material sequenced was peripheral blood. Source of these receptors: a woman over 75 with acute or convalescent COVID-19. CDR3s include the opening cysteine and the closing phenylalanine or tryptophan. A D gene is named only where the DNA matches it firmly. The size of a clone is reported for some rows only, either as once, few or many, or as a class for expanded clones.

D,V,J,size,DNA,CDR3
.,TRBV5-1,TRBJ1-6,.,TGCGCCAGCAGCCTAGGCTCGACCGATTCACCCCTCCACTTT,CASSLGSTDSPLHF
.,TRBV7-3,TRBJ1-1,.,TGTGCCAGCAGCTTTGCGGGGGCAGCTGAAGCTTTCTTT,CASSFAGAAEAFF
TRBD1,TRBV18,TRBJ1-6,few,TGTGCCAGCTCGTATGACAGGGGCTACTCCTATAATTCACCCCTCCACTTT,CASSYDRGYSYNSPLHF
.,TRBV30,TRBJ1-5,.,TGTGCCTGCTCGATAAGGGGGAATCAGCCCCAGCATTTT,CACSIRGNQPQHF
.,TRBV10-3,TRBJ2-1,few,TGTGCCATCAGTGACCAGGGAGGCAATGAGCAGTTCTTC,CAISDQGGNEQFF
.,TRBV3-1/TRBV3-2,TRBJ1-3,.,TGTGCCAGCAGCGGTCCCTGCGGGAGGTCACCTGGAAACACCATATATTTT,CASSGPCGRSPGNTIYF
TRBD1,TRBV24-1,TRBJ2-1,.,TGTGCCACCAGTGATTCCGGGACAGATTACAATGAGCAGTTCTTC,CATSDSGTDYNEQFF
.,TRBV15,TRBJ2-7,.,TGTGCCACCAGCAGAGGGCAAACCCCCTACGAGCAGTACTTC,CATSRGQTPYEQYF
.,TRBV27,TRBJ1-1,.,TGTGCCAGCAGCGACAGGACCGGTAGAGCTTTCTTT,CASSDRTGRAFF
TRBD2,TRBV4-3,TRBJ2-3,.,TGCGCCAGCAGCCAAGAAATCGGGCGGGGGACCCCATATACGCAGTATTTT,CASSQEIGRGTPYTQYF
TRBD1,TRBV9,TRBJ2-2,.,TGTGCCAGCAGCGTAGGAGGGGGCTGGAATACCGGGGAGCTGTTTTTT,CASSVGGGWNTGELFF
TRBD1,TRBV19,TRBJ1-2,.,TGTGCCAGTAGTACGGACAGGGGAGTGCCCTATAACTATGGCTACACCTTC,CASSTDRGVPYNYGYTF
TRBD1,TRBV7-9,TRBJ1-1,.,TGTGCCAGCAGCTTTCCGACAGGGCGGGGGAACACTGAAGCTTTCTTT,CASSFPTGRGNTEAFF
.,TRBV12-3/TRBV12-4,TRBJ1-5,.,TGTGCCAGCACCTCAGGGGTCAATCAGCCCCAGCATTTT,CASTSGVNQPQHF
.,TRBV27,TRBJ1-2,.,TGTGCCAGCAGGCTCCGGGGGTCTAACTATGGCTACACCTTC,CASRLRGSNYGYTF
TRBD2,TRBV19,TRBJ2-5,.,TGTGCCAGTAGTGGAAGGACTAGTGAAGAGACCCAGTACTTC,CASSGRTSEETQYF
.,TRBV11-3,TRBJ2-7,.,TGTGCCAGCAGCCCGAGAGGAGGCGAGCAGTACTTC,CASSPRGGEQYF
.,TRBV10-1,TRBJ1-5,.,TGCGCCAGCAGTCAACCTTCAGGGCCGAAGGTGCATTTT,CASSQPSGPKVHF
.,TRBV5-1,TRBJ1-2,once,TGCGCCAGCAGCTTAAGGACAGAGAAGGACTATGGCTACACCTTC,CASSLRTEKDYGYTF
.,TRBV6-5,TRBJ1-4,.,TGTGCCAGCAGTCCCCAACGGGGTGAAAAACTGTTTTTT,CASSPQRGEKLFF
TRBD1,TRBV2,TRBJ2-6,.,TGTGCCAGCAGTGGGACAGGGGATCGGGCCAACGTCCTGACTTTC,CASSGTGDRANVLTF
.,TRBV24-1,TRBJ1-5,.,TGTGCCACCAGTACCTTGGGGCCGACGGCCCTGGACAGAAGGAATCAGCCCCAGCATTTT,CATSTLGPTALDRRNQPQHF
.,TRBV11-2,TRBJ1-2,.,TGTGCCAGCAGCCCTTCCCTTGGCAGGATCCATGGCTACACCTTC,CASSPSLGRIHGYTF
.,TRBV6-2/TRBV6-3,TRBJ2-3,.,TGTGCCAGCAGTTTCCCGGGAAGCGGCGGCACAGATACGCAGTATTTT,CASSFPGSGGTDTQYF
.,TRBV7-8,TRBJ1-3,.,TGTGCCAGCAGCTTACTTGGCATTGGAAACACCATATATTTT,CASSLLGIGNTIYF
.,TRBV27,TRBJ1-5,.,TGTGCCAGCAGCCGATCGAGCGGGGGGCGCGGCAATCAGCCCCAGCATTTT,CASSRSSGGRGNQPQHF
.,TRBV5-6,TRBJ1-1,few,TGTGCCAGCAGCCCGGACTCCCGGCACACTGAAGCTTTCTTT,CASSPDSRHTEAFF
TRBD1,TRBV18,TRBJ1-4,few,TGTGCCAGCTCACCTGGACAGGGGGGTACTAATGAAAAACTGTTTTTT,CASSPGQGGTNEKLFF
.,TRBV23-1,TRBJ2-1,.,TGCGCCAGCAGTCTTACCGGGACATTTAACAATGAGCAGTTCTTC,CASSLTGTFNNEQFF
.,TRBV2,TRBJ2-5,.,TGTGCCAGCAAGAGTCTACCCGGAGAGACCCAGTACTTC,CASKSLPGETQYF
.,TRBV7-2,TRBJ1-4,.,TGTGCCAGCAGCCCTTCGACAGCCGCGGCTAATGAAAAACTGTTTTTT,CASSPSTAAANEKLFF
.,TRBV6-6,TRBJ1-5,.,TGTGCCAGCAGTTTCTCGGGGTGGGAGCGCAATCAGCCCCAGCATTTT,CASSFSGWERNQPQHF
.,TRBV6-5,TRBJ1-1,.,TGTGCCAGCAGTTACTCGTTCCGGGACACTGAAGCTTTCTTT,CASSYSFRDTEAFF
TRBD2,TRBV5-1,TRBJ2-5,.,TGCGCCAGCAGCCGGGGACTAGCGGGGGGGCACCAAGAGACCCAGTACTTC,CASSRGLAGGHQETQYF
.,TRBV3-1/TRBV3-2,TRBJ1-2,.,TGTGCCAGCAGCCTTTCATTTACAGGGAACTATGGCTACACCTTC,CASSLSFTGNYGYTF
.,TRBV5-1,TRBJ2-5,.,TGCGCCAGCAGCCCGAGCGCCTCGGGAGAGACCCAGTACTTC,CASSPSASGETQYF
TRBD1,TRBV6-5,TRBJ1-1,few,TGTGCCAGCCGACTTATACAGGGGGGTGTGACTGAAGCTTTCTTT,CASRLIQGGVTEAFF
.,TRBV11-2,TRBJ1-2,.,TGTGCCAGCAGCTCCGGTATCGGGGACTACACCTTC,CASSSGIGDYTF
TRBD1,TRBV7-2,TRBJ1-5,once,TGTGCCAGTCAAAGGGCAGGGGGGATGGGGCCCCAGCATTTT,CASQRAGGMGPQHF
.,TRBV5-6,TRBJ2-2,.,TGTGCCAGCAGCTGGCGGGGAGCGAACACCGGGGAGCTGTTTTTT,CASSWRGANTGELFF
TRBD2,TRBV3-1/TRBV3-2,TRBJ2-5,once,TGTGCCAGCAGCCGGCGGGGACTAGCGGGGGCAGAGACCCAGTACTTC,CASSRRGLAGAETQYF
.,TRBV7-9,TRBJ1-1,.,TGTGCCAGCAGCTCGGAGGGCACTAACACTGAAGCTTTCTTT,CASSSEGTNTEAFF
.,TRBV7-2,TRBJ2-1,.,TGTGCCAGCAGCTTAGCTAGCGGTACCTACAATGAGCAGTTCTTC,CASSLASGTYNEQFF
.,TRBV4-1,TRBJ2-2,.,TGCGCCAGCAGCCGAACCGGGACAAGGGCTGCCGGGGAGCTGTTTTTT,CASSRTGTRAAGELFF
TRBD1,TRBV6-2/TRBV6-3,TRBJ2-3,.,TGTGCCAGCAGTTACAAGGACAGGGAAGCAGATACGCAGTATTTT,CASSYKDREADTQYF
.,TRBV16,TRBJ1-6,.,TGTGCCAGCAGCCAATCGGCAGGCAATAATTCACCCCTCCACTTT,CASSQSAGNNSPLHF
.,TRBV7-3,TRBJ2-1,few,TGTGCCAGCAGCTTATTTGGGAGCTCGGACAATGAGCAGTTCTTC,CASSLFGSSDNEQFF
.,TRBV9,TRBJ2-5,.,TGTGCCAGCAGCCCTCTTGCAGGCGAAGAGACCCAGTACTTC,CASSPLAGEETQYF
.,TRBV19,TRBJ2-3,.,TGTGCCAGTAGTACTCAGGGGACAGATACGCAGTATTTT,CASSTQGTDTQYF